The 32 T cell receptor beta chains below come from one sample, sequenced in a study of post-analysis software for immune sequencing data. Whole-study results and caveats: Comparison of patients with controls showed five or six TRBV segments more frequent in patients, TRBV5-6, TRBV5-1 and TRBV20-1 among them.

These receptors are not linked to any known antigen. Unique molecular identifiers tagged the TCR beta cDNA libraries. MiXCR, run by TCRdb on the PCR reads, gives a single entry per CDR3 protein. The sample has about 460,000 distinct CDR3 sequences, nearly 45% seen once. Sequences were obtained from blood. The receptors shown here come from a girl aged 5 to 17 with multiple sclerosis.

This chain connects TRBV11-2 to TRBJ1-3; D unresolved. The CDR3 runs to 13 residues. From germline, CDR1 is SGHAT and CDR2 FQNNGV. Trimming shortened V by 5 bases and J by 0 bases, and 5 bases separated the two germline ends. CDR3 amino acids: CASSPYSGNTIYF. CDR3 DNA: TGTGCCAGCAGCCCGTACTCTGGAAACACCATATATTTT.

This clonotype was counted between two and nine times. This chain connects TRBV6-5 to TRBJ2-7; 7 bases match TRBD2. V trimming: 2 bases; J trimming: 0 bases; junction bases outside the gene matches: 13. The CDR3 has 18 residues. Germline V gene data show CDR1 as MNHEY and CDR2 as SVGAGI. The CDR3 spells CASSYGGGVALSSYEQYF. DNA for the CDR3: TGTGCCAGCAGTTACGGCGGGGGAGTAGCCCTAAGCTCCTACGAGCAGTACTTC.

The J gene is TRBJ2-4, the V gene TRBV2, with 8 bases aligning to TRBD2. The DNA end favors TRBJ2-7, so the J call may be wrong. Germline V gives CDR1 SNHLY, CDR2 FYNNEI. The CDR3 is 15 amino acids. The CDR3 DNA is TGTGCCAGCAGTGATCGACTAGCGAGTTCCTACGAGCAGTACTTC. As protein: CASSDRLASSYEQYF.

The chain has TRBV2 and TRBJ2-7, with 7 bases fitting TRBD2. The last part of the DNA fits TRBJ2-5 better; the J call may be wrong. The CDR3 is 14 residues long. Germline CDR1 is SNHLY and CDR2 is FYNNEI. The CDR3: CASSKREGGETQYF. Written as DNA, the CDR3 is TGTGCCAGCAGTAAGAGGGAGGGCGGGGAGACCCAGTACTTC.

V and J are TRBV6-1 and TRBJ2-1, with 7 bases identical to TRBD2. There are 14 residues in the CDR3. Germline CDR1 MNHNS, CDR2 SASEGT. V trimming: 11 bases; J trimming: 0 bases; junction bases outside the gene matches: 7. The CDR3 spells CAGAAGSSYNEQFF. For the CDR3, the DNA is TGTGCCGGCGCAGCGGGAAGCTCCTACAATGAGCAGTTCTTC.

V usage is TRBV7-2 and J usage is TRBJ2-4, with D possibly TRBD2 on 5 matching bases. The DNA end is a closer match to TRBJ2-7, so the J assignment may be wrong. CDR3 size: 15 residues. Germline CDR1 SGHTA, CDR2 FQGNSA. CDR3 nucleotide sequence: TGTGCCAGCACCCGGTTCGGAGCGGATATCTACGAGCAGTACTTC. Translated, it gives CASTRFGADIYEQYF.

This rearrangement joins TRBV6-5 to TRBJ2-7; D possibly uses TRBD1 or TRBD2 (5 bases each). The germline V gene encodes CDR1 MNHEY and CDR2 SVGAGI. Trimming removed 2 bases from V and 6 bases from J, with 14 bases in between. CDR3 length: 14 residues. CDR3 in DNA: TGTGCCAGCAGTTACCGAGGTCGGGGCAGCGAGCAGTACTTC. It encodes CASSYRGRGSEQYF.

Turning to this clonotype: One base away lies a much larger clone, so this may be a sequencing read error. CDR3 DNA: TGTGCCAGCAGCGCGACTAGCGGGATGGTGGATGAGCAGTACTTC. This encodes CASSATSGMVDEQYF. The chain has TRBV9 and TRBJ2-5; 11 nucleotides line up with TRBD2. V gave up 3 bases and J gave up 11 bases; unmatched junction bases: 12. The CDR3 spans 15 residues. The germline gives CDR1 SGDLS, CDR2 YYNGEE.

This clonotype has a handful of counts. This chain connects TRBV7-9 to TRBJ2-5, with D uncertain. The CDR3 extends over 14 amino acids. Germline V lookup: CDR1 SEHNR, CDR2 FQNEAQ (reference sequence). The ends were cut back, 8 bases at V and 5 bases at J, with 18 bases in the middle. DNA of the CDR3: TGTGCCAGCCATGGGATAGACCGACGCGAGACCCAGTACTTC. Translating it yields CASHGIDRRETQYF.

V usage is TRBV29-1 and J usage is TRBJ2-1; no reliable D call. Germline V CDR1 and CDR2: SQVTM, ANQGSEA. CDR3 size: 12 residues. Trimming shortened V by 3 bases and J by 4 bases, and 7 bases separated the two germline ends. CDR3 region: CSVEARYNEQFF. In nucleotides, the CDR3 is TGCAGCGTTGAGGCTAGGTACAATGAGCAGTTCTTC.

Details on this clonotype: A junction boundary mismatches the germline segment, possibly from a read error. The rearrangement uses TRBV11-3 and TRBJ1-1; 11 bases agree with TRBD1. The length of the CDR3 is 15 residues. The germline V gene encodes CDR1 SGHNT and CDR2 YENEEA. The chain's CDR3 is CAGSAGQGAHTGAFF. The DNA for the CDR3 is TGTGCCGGCAGCGCCGGACAGGGGGCTCACACTGGAGCTTTCTTT.

This clonotype was seen a handful of times. This chain connects TRBV4-3 to TRBJ2-7; tentative D call: TRBD2 (6 bases). There are 16 residues in the CDR3. Trimming removed 0 bases from V and 0 bases from J, with 12 bases in between. Germline V gene sequence: CDR1 LGHNA, CDR2 YSLEER. The CDR3 DNA is TGCGCCAGCAGCCAAGAGGTGGAGGGTTTCTCCTACGAGCAGTACTTC. Translated: CASSQEVEGFSYEQYF.

Details on this clonotype: At one end, the junction sequence differs from germline, possibly due to a read error. J is TRBJ2-1 and V is TRBV7-7; D might be TRBD2 (6 bases). Germline V gene data show CDR1 as SSHAT and CDR2 as FNYEAQ (reference sequence). The CDR3 has 14 amino acids. In nucleotides, the CDR3 is TGTGCTAGCAGCCCCGGAGGGCCGAACAATGAGCAGTTCTTC. It is translated as CASSPGGPNNEQFF.

This sequence joins TRBV7-2 and TRBJ1-1; 10 bases are a match to TRBD1. Germline trimming cut 5 bases from V and 5 bases from J; bases unmatched to any gene: 17. This CDR3 is built from 18 residues. CDR1 SGHTA and CDR2 FQGNSA come from the germline V gene. The CDR3, as DNA: TGTGCCAGCAGCCCGCTCGCCGGGACAGGGGCGGGTAGGACTGAAGCTTTCTTT. Protein: CASSPLAGTGAGRTEAFF.

This chain connects TRBV3-1 to TRBJ1-4; D not resolved. CDR1 LGHDT and CDR2 YNNKEL come from the germline V gene (reference sequence). This CDR3 is 15 amino acids long. The V end lost 0 bases, the J end lost 4 bases, and 9 bases lay between the germline ends. CDR3 region: CASSQELGYNEKLFF. The CDR3 DNA follows: TGTGCCAGCAGCCAAGAGTTGGGTTATAATGAAAAACTGTTTTTT.

The chain joins TRBV6-5 to TRBJ1-1; D is possibly TRBD1 (5 bases). Germline V CDR1 and CDR2: MNHEY, SVGAGI. The CDR3 spans 14 residues. V was trimmed by 2 bases and J by 1 base, leaving 8 bases between them. The CDR3, as DNA: TGTGCCAGCAGTTACGGCAGGGAGAACACTGAAGCTTTCTTT. Translated, it gives CASSYGRENTEAFF.

This clonotype was seen only a few times. The rearrangement links TRBV7-9 to TRBJ2-7; 9 nucleotides match TRBD2. This CDR3 comprises 15 residues. J was trimmed by 4 bases and V by 2 bases; bases with no gene match: 6. Germline CDR1 reads SEHNR; CDR2 reads FQNEAQ (reference sequence). CDR3 bases: TGTGCCAGCAGCTTACTGGCTAGCGGGACGTACGAGCAGTACTTC. It is translated as CASSLLASGTYEQYF.

This clonotype was counted once. The V gene is TRBV12-3 or TRBV12-4, the J gene TRBJ2-7, with TRBD2 as a possible D gene (5 bases). V was shortened by 6 bases and J by 10 bases, with 13 bases between the two germline ends. This CDR3 comprises 11 residues. CDR3 nucleotides: TGTGCCAGCAGGTTAACCGGGGAACAGTACTTC. Translation: CASRLTGEQYF.

Ten or more counts support this clonotype. V gene TRBV12-3 or TRBV12-4 combines with J gene TRBJ2-5; 8 bases align to TRBD1. V lost 5 bases to trimming and J lost 0 bases; unmatched junction nucleotides: 5. This CDR3 is built from 15 residues. CDR3 DNA: TGTGCCAGCAGTCCCGACAGGGGCGACCAAGAGACCCAGTACTTC. It yields the protein CASSPDRGDQETQYF.

The rearrangement uses TRBV5-8 and TRBJ2-3; D gene uncertain. V was clipped by 0 bases and J by 6 bases, with 11 bases between them. Germline V gene data show CDR1 as SGHTS and CDR2 as YDEGEE. CDR3 length: 14 amino acids. The CDR3 sequence: CASSLGQSGDTQYF. The CDR3 nucleotides read TGTGCCAGCAGCTTGGGGCAGTCAGGCGATACGCAGTATTTT.

This clonotype has only a few counts. This sequence joins TRBV20-1 and TRBJ2-1, with D maybe TRBD1 (5 bases). The germline CDR1 and CDR2 sequences are DFQATT and SNEGSKA (reference sequence). V lost 0 bases to trimming and J lost 4 bases, with 13 bases between them. There are 15 residues in the CDR3. The CDR3 DNA is TGCAGTGCTAGAGATATGGGGCCCTCATACAATGAGCAGTTCTTC. This codes for CSARDMGPSYNEQFF.

The chain carries TRBV28 and TRBJ2-7; D not resolved. The CDR3 has 12 amino acids. Trimming took off 7 bases at V and 3 bases at J, with 10 bases between the two ends. From germline, CDR1 is MDHEN and CDR2 SYDVKM. The CDR3 loop reads CASTLPSYEQYF. In nucleotides, the CDR3 is TGTGCCAGCACGCTTCCGAGCTACGAGCAGTACTTC.

This clonotype has ten or more counts. V usage is TRBV29-1 and J usage is TRBJ2-7, with no clear D. Trimming removed 4 bases from V and 3 bases from J, with 4 bases in between. From germline, CDR1 is SQVTM and CDR2 ANQGSEA. CDR3 length equals 10 residues. CDR3 sequence reads: CSVADYEQYF. In DNA form, the CDR3 reads TGCAGCGTTGCGGACTACGAGCAGTACTTC.

This clonotype occurred a few times. The rearrangement joins TRBV20-1 to TRBJ2-7; the D gene is possibly TRBD2 (5 bases). There are 14 residues in the CDR3. Germline CDR1 and CDR2: DFQATT and SNEGSKA (reference sequence). V lost 5 bases and J lost 2, with 16 bases in between. The CDR3, as DNA: TGCAGTGCTCATAGGTTCGGGATGGCCTACGAGCAGTACTTC. Protein sequence: CSAHRFGMAYEQYF.

This clonotype appeared once. This chain connects TRBV5-1 to TRBJ2-3; TRBD2 agrees at 10 bases. V was clipped by 2 bases and J by 5 bases; unmatched bases: 5. The CDR3 is 15 amino acids. Germline loops: CDR1 SGHRS, CDR2 YFSETQ. The CDR3 sequence: CASSLWTSGRDTQYF. Written as DNA, the CDR3 is TGCGCCAGCAGCTTATGGACTAGCGGACGAGATACGCAGTATTTT.

The CDR3 sequence: CASSGGRFPNSPFYNEQFF. CDR3 bases: TGTGCCAGCAGTGGCGGGAGATTCCCGAATAGCCCGTTCTACAATGAGCAGTTCTTC. The V call is TRBV12-3 or TRBV12-4, the J call TRBJ2-1; the match to TRBD2 covers 7 bases. The CDR3 is made up of 19 amino acids. Trimming cost V 5 bases and J 3 bases; bases outside gene matches: 19.

The chain uses TRBV20-1 and TRBJ2-5, with 8 bases lining up with TRBD2. The assigned J gene may be wrong: the sequence end matches TRBJ2-7 better. Germline V gene lookup returns CDR1 DFQATT and CDR2 SNEGSKA (reference sequence). CDR3 length: 14 residues. The CDR3 sequence is CSARAGSGAYEQYF. The CDR3 DNA is TGCAGTGCTAGAGCGGGTAGCGGGGCCTACGAGCAGTACTTC.

This chain links TRBV29-1 with TRBJ2-7; D is possibly TRBD1 (7 bases). Looked up from germline, CDR1 is SQVTM and CDR2 is ANQGSEA. The V gene lost 6 bases and the J gene lost 3 bases, with 12 bases spanning the gap. There are 12 residues in the CDR3. DNA of the CDR3: TGCAGCGTCCGACAGGGAGGCTACGAGCAGTACTTC. It translates to CSVRQGGYEQYF.

CDR3 in amino acids: CASSQDRYQETQYF. CDR3 in DNA: TGCGCCAGCAGCCAAGATCGCTACCAAGAGACCCAGTACTTC. The chain is built from TRBV4-1 and TRBJ2-5; D is unclear. V was shortened by 0 bases and J by 0 bases, with 5 bases between the two germline ends. The germline V gene encodes CDR1 MGHRA and CDR2 YSYEKL. The CDR3 runs to 14 residues.

The rearrangement joins TRBV12-3 or TRBV12-4 to TRBJ2-1; 7 bases are shared with TRBD2. Trimming took 6 bases from V and 4 from J; bases not matched to a gene: 6. This CDR3 is 14 amino acids long. CDR3 coding DNA: TGTGCCAGCAGGGGAGGGCCGGGTTACAATGAGCAGTTCTTC. Translating it yields CASRGGPGYNEQFF.

This clonotype was counted once. V and J are TRBV18 and TRBJ2-3, with 13 bases aligning to TRBD2. The CDR3 covers 16 residues. The trim removed 3 bases at V and 2 bases at J, leaving 2 bases unmatched. Germline loops: CDR1 KGHSH, CDR2 LQKENI. DNA of the CDR3: TGTGCCAGCTCACCGACTAGCGGGAGGACCACAGATACGCAGTATTTT. Its translation is CASSPTSGRTTDTQYF. Full variable domain (missing parts from reference TRBV18 and TRBJ2-3): NAGVMQNPRHLVRRRGQEARLRCSPMKGHSHVYWYRQLPEEGLKFMVYLQKENIIDESGMPKERFSAEFPKEGPSILRIQQVVRGDSAAYFCASSPTSGRTTDTQYFGPGTRLTVL.

This chain connects TRBV2 to TRBJ1-5; D may be TRBD1 (5 bases). The CDR3 is made up of 15 amino acids. V dropped 7 bases and J dropped 0 bases, with 13 bases sitting between them. Germline-derived CDR1 and CDR2 are SNHLY and FYNNEI. CDR3 region: CASNWGPGSNQPQHF. CDR3 coding DNA: TGTGCCAGCAACTGGGGACCGGGTAGCAATCAGCCCCAGCATTTT.